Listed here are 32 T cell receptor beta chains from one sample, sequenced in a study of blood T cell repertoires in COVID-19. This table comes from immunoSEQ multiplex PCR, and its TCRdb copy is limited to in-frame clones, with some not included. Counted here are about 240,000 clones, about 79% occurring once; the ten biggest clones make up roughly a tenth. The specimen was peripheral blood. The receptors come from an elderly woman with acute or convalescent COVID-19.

Here the CDR3 reads CASSPRLRSGNTIYF. In nucleotides, the CDR3 is TGTGCCAGCAGTCCAAGACTTCGCTCTGGAAACACCATATATTTT. The rearrangement uses TRBV6-2 or TRBV6-3 and TRBJ1-3; D is uncertain. CDR1 is MNHEY, CDR2 SVGEGT, per germline. The V end lost 5 bases, the J end lost 0 bases, and 11 bases lay between the germline ends. The CDR3 totals 15 residues.

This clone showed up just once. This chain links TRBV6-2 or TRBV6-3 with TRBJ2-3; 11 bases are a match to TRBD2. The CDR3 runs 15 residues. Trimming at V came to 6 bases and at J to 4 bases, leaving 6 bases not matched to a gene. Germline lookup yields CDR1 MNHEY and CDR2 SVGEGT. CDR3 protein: CASSQVLAGADTQYF. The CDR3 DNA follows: TGTGCCAGCAGCCAGGTACTAGCGGGGGCAGATACGCAGTATTTT.

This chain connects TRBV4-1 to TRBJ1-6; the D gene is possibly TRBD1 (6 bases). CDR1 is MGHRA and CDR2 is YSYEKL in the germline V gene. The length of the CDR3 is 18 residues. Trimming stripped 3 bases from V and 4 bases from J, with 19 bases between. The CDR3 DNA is TGCGCCAGCAGCCAGCTTCCGACAGGTCTTTCTTATAATTCACCCCTCCACTTT. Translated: CASSQLPTGLSYNSPLHF.

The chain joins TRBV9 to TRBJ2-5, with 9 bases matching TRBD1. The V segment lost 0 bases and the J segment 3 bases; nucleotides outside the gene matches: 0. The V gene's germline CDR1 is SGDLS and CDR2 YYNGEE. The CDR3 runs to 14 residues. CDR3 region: CASSVGTGEETQYF. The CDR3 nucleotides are TGTGCCAGCAGCGTAGGGACAGGGGAAGAGACCCAGTACTTC.

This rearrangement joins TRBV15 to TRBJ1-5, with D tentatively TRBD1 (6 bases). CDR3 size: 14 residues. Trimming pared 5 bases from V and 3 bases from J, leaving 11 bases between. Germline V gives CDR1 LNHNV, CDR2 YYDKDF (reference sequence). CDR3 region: CATSGGNINQPQHF. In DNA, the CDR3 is TGTGCCACCAGCGGGGGCAATATCAATCAGCCCCAGCATTTT.

CDR3 region: CASSPPGLRFLDTQYF. The CDR3 DNA is TGTGCCAGCAGCCCCCCGGGACTGAGGTTTTTGGATACGCAGTATTTT. V and J are TRBV7-2 and TRBJ2-3; a possible D gene is TRBD2 (6 bases). V gave up 5 bases and J gave up 6 bases, with 21 bases separating them. The CDR3 loop spans 16 amino acids. Per the germline V gene, CDR1 is SGHTA and CDR2 is FQGNSA.

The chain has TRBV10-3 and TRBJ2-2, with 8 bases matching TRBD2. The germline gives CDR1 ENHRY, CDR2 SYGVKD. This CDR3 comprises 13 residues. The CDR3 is CASGGTNTGELFF. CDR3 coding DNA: TGTGCAAGCGGGGGAACGAACACCGGGGAGCTGTTTTTT.

The CDR3 region is CASKVQGGQGASGNTIYF. For the CDR3, the DNA is TGTGCCAGCAAGGTCCAGGGGGGACAGGGGGCTTCTGGAAACACCATATATTTT. The chain has TRBV28 and TRBJ1-3, with 12 bases lining up with TRBD1. CDR3 length equals 18 residues. Trimming took 7 bases from V and 1 from J; bases not matched to a gene: 11. Germline V gene lookup returns CDR1 MDHEN and CDR2 SYDVKM. The full variable domain, in which reference TRBV28 and TRBJ1-3 provide the parts outside the CDR3, is DVKVTQSSRYLVKRTGEKVFLECVQDMDHENMFWYRQDPGLGLRLIYFSYDVKMKEKGDIPEGYSVSREKKERFSLILESASTNQTSMYLCASKVQGGQGASGNTIYFGEGSWLTVV.

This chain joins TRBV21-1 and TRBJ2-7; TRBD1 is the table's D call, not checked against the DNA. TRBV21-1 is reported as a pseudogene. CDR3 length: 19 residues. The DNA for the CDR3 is TGTGCCAGCAGCAAAGCGCTTTTTCGGGACAGGGGTTATAGTTACGAGCAGTACTTC. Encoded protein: CASSKALFRDRGYSYEQYF.

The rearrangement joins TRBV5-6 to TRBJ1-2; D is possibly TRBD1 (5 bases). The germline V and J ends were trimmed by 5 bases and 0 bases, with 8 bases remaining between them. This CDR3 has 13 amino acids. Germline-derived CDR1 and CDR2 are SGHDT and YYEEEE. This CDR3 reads CASRKTANYGYTF. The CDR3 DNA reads TGTGCCAGCAGGAAGACAGCTAACTATGGCTACACCTTC.

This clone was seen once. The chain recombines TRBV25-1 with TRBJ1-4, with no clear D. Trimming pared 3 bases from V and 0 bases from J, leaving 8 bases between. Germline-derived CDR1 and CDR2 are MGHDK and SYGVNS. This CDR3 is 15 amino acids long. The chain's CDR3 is CASSESVTTNEKLFF. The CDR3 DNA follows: TGTGCCAGCAGTGAGTCGGTTACAACTAATGAAAAACTGTTTTTT.

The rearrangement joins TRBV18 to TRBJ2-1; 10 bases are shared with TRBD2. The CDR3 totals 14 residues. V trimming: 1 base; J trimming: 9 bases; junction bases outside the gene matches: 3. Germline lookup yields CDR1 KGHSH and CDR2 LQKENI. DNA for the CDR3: TGTGCCAGCTCACCACTTCCTAGCGGGGGTGAGCAGTTCTTC. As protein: CASSPLPSGGEQFF.

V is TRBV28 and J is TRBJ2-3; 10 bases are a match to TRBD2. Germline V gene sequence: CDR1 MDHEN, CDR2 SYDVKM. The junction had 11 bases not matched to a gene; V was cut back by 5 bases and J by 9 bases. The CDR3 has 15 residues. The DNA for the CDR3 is TGTGCCAGCAGTCTACCTAGCGGGGGTACGGAGACGCAGTATTTT. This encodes CASSLPSGGTETQYF. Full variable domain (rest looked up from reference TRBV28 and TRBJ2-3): DVKVTQSSRYLVKRTGEKVFLECVQDMDHENMFWYRQDPGLGLRLIYFSYDVKMKEKGDIPEGYSVSREKKERFSLILESASTNQTSMYLCASSLPSGGTETQYFGPGTRLTVL.

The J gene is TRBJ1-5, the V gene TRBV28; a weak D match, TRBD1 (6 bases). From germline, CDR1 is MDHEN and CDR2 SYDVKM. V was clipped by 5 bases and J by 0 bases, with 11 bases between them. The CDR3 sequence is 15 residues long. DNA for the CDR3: TGTGCCAGCAGTAACGACAGGATTAGCAATCAGCCCCAGCATTTT. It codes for CASSNDRISNQPQHF.

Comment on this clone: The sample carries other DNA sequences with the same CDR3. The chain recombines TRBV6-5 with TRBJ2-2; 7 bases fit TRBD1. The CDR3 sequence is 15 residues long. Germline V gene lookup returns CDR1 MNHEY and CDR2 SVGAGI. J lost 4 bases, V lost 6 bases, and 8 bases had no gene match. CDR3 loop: CASSPPGGGTGELFF. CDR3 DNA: TGTGCCAGCAGCCCCCCAGGGGGTGGCACCGGGGAGCTGTTTTTT.

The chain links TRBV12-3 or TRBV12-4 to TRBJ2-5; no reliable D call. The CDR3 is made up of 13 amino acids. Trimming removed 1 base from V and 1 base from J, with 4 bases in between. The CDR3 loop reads CASSLDSQETQYF. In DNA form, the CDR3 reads TGTGCCAGCAGTTTAGACAGCCAAGAGACCCAGTACTTC.

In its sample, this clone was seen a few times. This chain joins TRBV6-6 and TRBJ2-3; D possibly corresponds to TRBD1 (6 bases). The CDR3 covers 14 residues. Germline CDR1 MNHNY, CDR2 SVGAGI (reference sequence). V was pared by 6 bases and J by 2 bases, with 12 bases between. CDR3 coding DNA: TGTGCCAGCAGGTCCAGGGGAAACACAGATACGCAGTATTTT. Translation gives CASRSRGNTDTQYF.

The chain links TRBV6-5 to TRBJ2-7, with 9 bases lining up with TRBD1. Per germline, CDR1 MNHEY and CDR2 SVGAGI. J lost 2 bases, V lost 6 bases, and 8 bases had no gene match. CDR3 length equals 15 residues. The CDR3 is CASSQDRGSPYEQYF. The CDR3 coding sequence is TGTGCCAGCAGCCAGGACAGGGGATCGCCCTACGAGCAGTACTTC.

CDR3 coding DNA: TGTGCCAGCAGTCTAGTACGCTCTAGCACAGATACGCAGTATTTT. It is translated as CASSLVRSSTDTQYF. The chain recombines TRBV2 with TRBJ2-3; no clear D. CDR3 length: 15 amino acids. The germline V gene has CDR1 SNHLY and CDR2 FYNNEI. V lost 5 bases, J lost 0 bases, and 12 bases lay in between.

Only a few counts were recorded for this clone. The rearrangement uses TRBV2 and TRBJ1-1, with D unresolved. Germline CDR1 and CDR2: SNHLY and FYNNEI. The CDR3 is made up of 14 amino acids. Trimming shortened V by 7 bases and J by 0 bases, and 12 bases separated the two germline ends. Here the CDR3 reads CASIHRPMNTEAFF. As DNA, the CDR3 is TGTGCCAGCATCCACAGACCCATGAACACTGAAGCTTTCTTT.

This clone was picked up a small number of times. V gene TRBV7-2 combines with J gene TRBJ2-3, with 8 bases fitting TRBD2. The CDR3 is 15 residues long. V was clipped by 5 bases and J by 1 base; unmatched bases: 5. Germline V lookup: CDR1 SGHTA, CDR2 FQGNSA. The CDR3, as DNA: TGTGCCAGCAGCCAGGGGCGGGGGGGCACAGATACGCAGTATTTT. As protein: CASSQGRGGTDTQYF.

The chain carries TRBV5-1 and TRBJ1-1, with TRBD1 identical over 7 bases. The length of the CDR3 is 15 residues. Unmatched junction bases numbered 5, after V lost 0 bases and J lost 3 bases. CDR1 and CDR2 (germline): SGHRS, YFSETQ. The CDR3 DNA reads TGCGCCAGCAGCTTGGAAGGGGGCTGGTACACTGAAGCTTTCTTT. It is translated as CASSLEGGWYTEAFF.

The CDR3 coding sequence is TGTGCCAGCAGGCCAGGGCCCAATCAGCCCCAGCATTTT. Amino acids: CASRPGPNQPQHF. The gene calls are TRBV5-4 and TRBJ1-5; a weak D match, TRBD1 (5 bases). Germline V gene sequence: CDR1 SGHNT, CDR2 YYREEE (reference sequence). The CDR3 contains 13 residues. Trimming took 5 bases from V and 3 from J, leaving 9 bases between them.

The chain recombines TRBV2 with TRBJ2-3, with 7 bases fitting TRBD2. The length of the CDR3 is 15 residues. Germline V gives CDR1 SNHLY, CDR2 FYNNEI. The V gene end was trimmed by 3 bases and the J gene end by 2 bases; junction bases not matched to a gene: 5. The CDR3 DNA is TGTGCCAGCAGTGACCAGCGGGGCGTCACAGATACGCAGTATTTT. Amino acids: CASSDQRGVTDTQYF.

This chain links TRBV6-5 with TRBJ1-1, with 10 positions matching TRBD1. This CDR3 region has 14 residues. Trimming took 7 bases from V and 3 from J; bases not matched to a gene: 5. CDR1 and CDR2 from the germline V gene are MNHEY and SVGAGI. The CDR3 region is CASNTGQGYTEAFF. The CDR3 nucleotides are TGTGCCAGCAACACGGGACAGGGGTACACTGAAGCTTTCTTT.

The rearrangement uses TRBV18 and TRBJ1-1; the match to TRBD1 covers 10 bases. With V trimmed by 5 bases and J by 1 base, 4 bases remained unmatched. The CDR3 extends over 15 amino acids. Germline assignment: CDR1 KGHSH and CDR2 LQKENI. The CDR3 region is CASSSRTGGNTEAFF. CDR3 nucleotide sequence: TGTGCCAGCTCAAGCCGGACAGGGGGGAACACTGAAGCTTTCTTT.

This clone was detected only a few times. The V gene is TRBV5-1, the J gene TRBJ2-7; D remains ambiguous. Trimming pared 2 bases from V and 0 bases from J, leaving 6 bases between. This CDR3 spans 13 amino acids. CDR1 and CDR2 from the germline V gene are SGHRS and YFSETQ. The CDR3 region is CASSLSSSYEQYF. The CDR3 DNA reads TGCGCCAGCAGCTTATCCAGCTCCTACGAGCAGTACTTC.

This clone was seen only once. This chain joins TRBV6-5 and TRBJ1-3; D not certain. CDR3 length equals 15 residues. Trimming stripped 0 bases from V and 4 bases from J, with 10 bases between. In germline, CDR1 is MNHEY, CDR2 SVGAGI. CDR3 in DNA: TGTGCCAGCAGTTACTCGGGCCCTCTAGGAAACACCATATATTTT. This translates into CASSYSGPLGNTIYF.

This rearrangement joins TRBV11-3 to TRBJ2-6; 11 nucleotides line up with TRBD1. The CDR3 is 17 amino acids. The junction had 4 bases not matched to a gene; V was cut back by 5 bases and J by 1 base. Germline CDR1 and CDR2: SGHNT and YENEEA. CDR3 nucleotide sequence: TGTGCCAGCAGCCCCGGACAGGGGGCGTCTGGGGCCAACGTCCTGACTTTC. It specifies CASSPGQGASGANVLTF.

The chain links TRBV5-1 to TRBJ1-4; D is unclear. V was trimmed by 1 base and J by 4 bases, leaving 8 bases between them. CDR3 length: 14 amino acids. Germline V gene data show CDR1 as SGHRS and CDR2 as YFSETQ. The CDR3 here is CASSLKGDNEKLFF. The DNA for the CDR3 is TGCGCCAGCAGCTTGAAGGGAGATAATGAAAAACTGTTTTTT.

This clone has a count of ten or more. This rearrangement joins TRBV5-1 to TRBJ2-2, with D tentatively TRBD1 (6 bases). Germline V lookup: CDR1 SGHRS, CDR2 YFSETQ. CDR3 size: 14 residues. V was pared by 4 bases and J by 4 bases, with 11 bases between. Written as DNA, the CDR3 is TGCGCCAGCAGCCCCGAAGGGGGCACCGGGGAGCTGTTTTTT. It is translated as CASSPEGGTGELFF.

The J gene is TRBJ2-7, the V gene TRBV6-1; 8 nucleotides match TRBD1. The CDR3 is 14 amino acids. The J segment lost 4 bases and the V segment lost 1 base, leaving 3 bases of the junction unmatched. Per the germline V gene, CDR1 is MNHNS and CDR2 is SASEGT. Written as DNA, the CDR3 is TGTGCCAGCAGTGAAGAGGGACAGGTGTACGAGCAGTACTTC. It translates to CASSEEGQVYEQYF.